The clone carrying this T cell receptor (beta chain) was observed a handful of times. This entry is derived from a study of blood T cell repertoires in COVID-19. Whole-study context: Nucleic acid was either cDNA or gDNA, and it came from T cells, B-cell-depleted T cells, or PBMCs.

Germline assignment: CDR1 SGHTA and CDR2 FQGNSA. The V gene lost 3 bases and the J gene lost 3 bases, with 14 bases spanning the gap. This CDR3 is 15 amino acids long. Authors' data handling: Nucleated cell number was recorded as an estimate derived from reference gene primer amplification. TCRdb's copy holds only in-frame clones and misses some; the assay was immunoSEQ multiplex PCR. Clonal size and the V and J genes are those of that table, whereas D and trimming came from the DNA. The data show approximately 190,000 clones, with about 80% seen just once and around 8% held by the top ten. Seattle participants joined during active infection and were tracked over time.

The chain is built from TRBV7-2 and TRBJ1-1; D gene unclear. This sequence was found in a woman in her sixties with COVID-19, enrolled during active disease. Sequencing was done on a sample of peripheral blood. The CDR3 nucleotides are TGTGCCAGCAGCTTTAAGTCCCGGGGAGACACTGAAGCTTTCTTT. Its protein is CASSFKSRGDTEAFF.